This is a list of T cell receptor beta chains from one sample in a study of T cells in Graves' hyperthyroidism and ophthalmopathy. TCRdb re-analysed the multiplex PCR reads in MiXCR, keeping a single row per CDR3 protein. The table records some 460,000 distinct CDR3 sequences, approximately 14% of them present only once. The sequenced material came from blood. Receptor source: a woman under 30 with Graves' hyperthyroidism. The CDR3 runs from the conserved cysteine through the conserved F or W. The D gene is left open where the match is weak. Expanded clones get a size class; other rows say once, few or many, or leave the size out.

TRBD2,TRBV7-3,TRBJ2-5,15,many,CASSPSGGAGETQYF,TGTGCCAGCAGCCCGTCTGGGGGAGCGGGGGAGACCCAGTACTTC
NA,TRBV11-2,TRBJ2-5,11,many,CATRLAGTQYF,TGTGCCACCCGATTAGCCGGGACCCAGTACTTC
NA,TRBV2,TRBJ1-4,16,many,CASNHPGLTTNEKLFF,TGTGCCAGCAATCATCCGGGACTCACAACTAATGAAAAACTGTTTTTT
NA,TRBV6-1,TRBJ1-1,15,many,CASSAVGGGNTEAFF,TGTGCCAGCAGCGCCGTGGGGGGCGGGAACACTGAAGCTTTCTTT
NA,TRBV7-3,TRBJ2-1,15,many,CASSFMGARHNEQFF,TGTGCCAGCAGCTTTATGGGAGCTCGTCACAATGAGCAGTTCTTC
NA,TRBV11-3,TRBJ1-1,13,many,CASSLGWNTEAFF,TGTGCCAGCAGCTTAGGGTGGAACACTGAAGCTTTCTTT
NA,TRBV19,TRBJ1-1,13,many,CASSIGGSLEAFF,TGTGCCAGTAGTATCGGGGGCTCGCTTGAAGCTTTCTTT
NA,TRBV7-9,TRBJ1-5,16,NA,CASSLVSGFSNQPQHF,TGTGCCAGCAGCTTAGTTTCGGGGTTTAGCAATCAGCCCCAGCATTTT
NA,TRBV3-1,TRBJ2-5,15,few,CASSQGVMYQETQYF,TGTGCCAGCAGCCAAGGAGTAATGTACCAAGAGACCCAGTACTTC
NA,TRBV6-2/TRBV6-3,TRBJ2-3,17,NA,CASSYAPRGRKTDTQYF,TGTGCCAGCAGTTACGCCCCGCGGGGGCGAAAGACAGATACGCAGTATTTT
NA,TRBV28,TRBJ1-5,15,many,CASNEVRGDNQPQHF,TGTGCCAGCAACGAAGTTAGGGGGGACAATCAGCCCCAGCATTTT
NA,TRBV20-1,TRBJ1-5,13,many,CSASPSSNQPQHF,TGCAGTGCTAGCCCCAGTAGCAATCAGCCCCAGCATTTT
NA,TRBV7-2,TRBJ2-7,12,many,CASSLPSYEQYF,TGTGCCAGCAGCCTCCCTTCCTACGAGCAGTACTTC
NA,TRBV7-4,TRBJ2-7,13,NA,CASSPAGSGEQYF,TGTGCCAGCAGTCCCGCCGGGAGTGGGGAGCAGTACTTC
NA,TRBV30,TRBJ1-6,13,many,CAWGTAPSSPLHF,TGTGCCTGGGGGACTGCGCCATCGTCACCCCTCCACTTT
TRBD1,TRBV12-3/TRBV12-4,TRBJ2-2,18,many,CASKRGPLQGANTGELFF,TGTGCCAGCAAACGCGGCCCCTTACAGGGGGCGAACACCGGGGAGCTGTTTTTT